Listed here are 18 T cell receptor beta chains from one sample, sequenced in a study of breast tumors, draining lymph nodes, adjacent tissues. Breast cancer patients provided tissue from their axillary draining lymph nodes. TCRdb reprocessed the multiplex PCR reads via MiXCR and lists one record per CDR3 protein. Of about 230,000 distinct CDR3 sequences listed, about 32% are singletons. Sequences were obtained from axillary lymph node tissue. All receptors come from a female donor with breast cancer. Some clones in this sample may be carry-over from other donors' samples.

This clonotype was seen many times. J is TRBJ2-5 and V is TRBV6-2 or TRBV6-3; possible D gene TRBD2, 5 bases. The CDR3 length is 14 residues. Trimming shortened V by 5 bases and J by 5 bases, and 15 bases separated the two germline ends. The germline gives CDR1 MNHEY, CDR2 SVGEGT. CDR3 bases: TGTGCCAGCAGTCCCAGGACGGGGTTGGAGACCCAGTACTTC. This encodes CASSPRTGLETQYF.

V and J are TRBV5-1 and TRBJ2-7; weak D call: TRBD1 (6 bases). The CDR3 totals 14 residues. V was pared by 2 bases and J by 2 bases, with 11 bases between. The germline V gene encodes CDR1 SGHRS and CDR2 YFSETQ. The CDR3 bases are TGCGCCAGCAGCTTTCTGGACAGTGCCTACGAGCAGTACTTC. It encodes CASSFLDSAYEQYF.

The chain has TRBV25-1 and TRBJ2-1, with TRBD2 as a possible D gene (6 bases). The CDR3 has 17 residues. Germline V lookup: CDR1 MGHDK, CDR2 SYGVNS. V gave up 4 bases and J gave up 5 bases, with 21 bases separating them. The CDR3 spells CASSARDGISGDNEQFF. The CDR3 DNA follows: TGTGCCAGCAGTGCTAGAGATGGGATTAGCGGAGACAATGAGCAGTTCTTC.

This clonotype appeared many times. The rearrangement uses TRBV5-8 and TRBJ2-1; D remains unclear. Germline V CDR1 and CDR2: SGHTS, YDEGEE. V gave up 0 bases and J gave up 10 bases, with 14 bases separating them. The CDR3 length is 14 residues. The CDR3 DNA reads as TGTGCCAGCAGCTTGGGAGGTGGGGTGGGGGAGCAGTTCTTC. Translation gives CASSLGGGVGEQFF. Based on the CDR3 plus reference TRBV5-8 and TRBJ2-1, the full variable domain is EAGVTQSPTHLIKTRGQQATLRCSPISGHTSVYWYQQALGLGLQFLLWYDEGEERNRGNFPPRFSGRQFPNYSSELNVNALELEDSALYLCASSLGGGVGEQFFGPGTRLTVL.

Ten or more counts support this clonotype. This rearrangement joins TRBV7-6 to TRBJ1-3; D possibly corresponds to TRBD1 (5 bases). The V end was cut by 0 bases, the J end by 3 bases, with 12 bases between. The CDR3 has 16 residues. Germline V CDR1 and CDR2: SGHVS, FNYEAQ. The CDR3 DNA is TGTGCCAGCAGCTTAGCGGGACGGAAGATTGGAAACACCATATATTTT. This gives the protein CASSLAGRKIGNTIYF.

Notes on this clonotype: An end of the junction does not agree with germline; a read error may underlie this. The rearrangement joins TRBV5-5 to TRBJ1-6, with D maybe TRBD1 (5 bases). This CDR3 contains 16 residues. Germline loops: CDR1 SGHKS, CDR2 YYEKEE (reference sequence). The CDR3 DNA reads as TGTGCCAGCAGCTCCGGGACTAGCTCCTATAATTCACCCCCCCACTTT. As protein: CASSSGTSSYNSPPHF.

This clonotype turned up a few times. The chain carries TRBV4-1 and TRBJ2-1; 8 nucleotides agree with TRBD2. The germline V gene has CDR1 MGHRA and CDR2 YSYEKL. CDR3 length: 16 residues. V was clipped by 0 bases and J by 7 bases; unmatched bases: 8. This CDR3 is CASSQDRRGRWNEQFF. The CDR3 DNA reads as TGCGCCAGCAGCCAAGATAGGCGCGGGAGGTGGAATGAGCAGTTCTTC.

This clonotype came up many times. The chain combines TRBV20-1 with TRBJ2-7; TRBD2 matches at 7 bases. This CDR3 region has 14 residues. Germline loops: CDR1 DFQATT, CDR2 SNEGSKA (reference sequence). Trimming at V came to 1 base and at J to 3 bases, leaving 6 bases not matched to a gene. CDR3 in amino acids: CSARGSAGDYEQYF. CDR3 nucleotide sequence: TGCAGTGCTAGAGGGTCGGCGGGGGACTACGAGCAGTACTTC.

This clonotype occurred many times. The genes are TRBV7-2 and TRBJ1-3; perhaps TRBD1 as D (5 bases). In germline, CDR1 is SGHTA, CDR2 FQGNSA. The V gene lost 5 bases and the J gene lost 2 bases, with 19 bases spanning the gap. The length of the CDR3 is 17 residues. As DNA, the CDR3 is TGTGCCAGCAGCGCGACCTCGAGGGGTACTGCTGGAAACACCATATATTTT. This encodes CASSATSRGTAGNTIYF.

In its sample, this clonotype was seen many times. The rearrangement joins TRBV19 to TRBJ2-5; D is possibly TRBD2 (5 bases). Germline assignment: CDR1 LNHDA and CDR2 SQIVND (reference sequence). Between the trimmed V and J ends, which lost 3 bases and 0 bases, there was a span of 8 bases. The CDR3 extends over 14 amino acids. This chain's CDR3 is CASSIGGYQETQYF. The CDR3 DNA reads as TGTGCCAGTAGTATTGGCGGGTACCAAGAGACCCAGTACTTC. Complete variable domain (other parts from reference TRBV19 and TRBJ2-5): DGGITQSPKYLFRKEGQNVTLSCEQNLNHDAMYWYRQDPGQGLRLIYYSQIVNDFQKGDIAEGYSVSREKKESFPLTVTSAQKNPTAFYLCASSIGGYQETQYFGPGTRLLVL.

Comment on this clonotype: This may be a read error: a much more frequent sequence differs by one nucleotide. This CDR3 fails to terminate in the conserved phenylalanine or tryptophan, so it likely reflects a read error. The DNA is left out, because the CDR3 cannot be placed on it with certainty; the CDR3 is given as TCRdb lists it. The chain links TRBV7-2 to TRBJ1-2; the D segment call TRBD1 is taken from the table without a DNA check. Counting both end residues, the CDR3 totals 13 amino acids. Germline CDR1 is SGHTA and CDR2 is FQGNSA. CDR3: CASSPGTGTGYAS.

CDR3 sequence: CATSDLASGYGERYF. CDR3 sequence (DNA): TGTGCCACCAGTGATTTGGCTAGCGGCTACGGTGAGCGGTATTTT. The chain uses TRBV24-1 and TRBJ2-3, with 7 bases aligning to TRBD2. Germline values: CDR1 KGHDR, CDR2 SFDVKD. CDR3 length equals 15 residues. After removal of 0 bases from V and 14 bases from J, the junction contained 13 bases not matched to a gene.

This clonotype was seen repeatedly, ten times or more. A much larger clone sits a single nucleotide away, making a read error possible. The genes are TRBV7-2 and TRBJ2-5, with TRBD2 matching over 9 bases. Germline lookup yields CDR1 SGHTA and CDR2 FQGNSA. There are 15 residues in the CDR3. This CDR3 reads CASSLDTREGETQHF. In DNA, the CDR3 is TGTGCCAGCAGCTTAGATACGCGGGAGGGCGAGACCCAGCACTTC.

As for this clonotype: Given a much more abundant clone one base away, this may be a read error. The chain joins TRBV9 to TRBJ2-7; 7 nucleotides match TRBD2. V shed 4 bases and J 3 bases; nucleotides not matched to a gene: 16. CDR1 and CDR2 from the germline V gene are SGDLS and YYNGEE. The CDR3 totals 17 residues. The CDR3 is CASSPPWSGTFCYEQYF. In DNA form, the CDR3 reads TGTGCCAGCAGCCCCCCATGGAGCGGGACCTTTTGCTACGAGCAGTACTTC.

There are many counts of this clonotype. The chain recombines TRBV15 with TRBJ1-2; D is perhaps TRBD1 (5 bases). CDR3 length equals 14 residues. V gave up 5 bases and J gave up 4 bases, with 14 bases separating them. Germline CDR1 LNHNV, CDR2 YYDKDF (reference sequence). In nucleotides, the CDR3 is TGTGCCACCAGCGCGAGGGGTTCAGGCTATGGCTACACCTTC. Amino acid sequence: CATSARGSGYGYTF.

Notes on this clonotype: Without the conserved terminal phenylalanine or tryptophan, this CDR3 likely stems from a read error. The CDR3 region has the DNA TGCGCCAGCAGCGAACCCGGGACAGCTTACGAGCAGTACTCC. It encodes CASSEPGTAYEQYS. The chain recombines TRBV5-1 with TRBJ2-7; 7 bases align to TRBD1. CDR3 length: 14 amino acids. V trimming: 4 bases; J trimming: 4 bases; junction bases outside the gene matches: 8. Germline assignment: CDR1 SGHRS and CDR2 YFSETQ.

This clonotype was counted many times. The V call is TRBV6-5, the J call TRBJ1-3; D is perhaps TRBD1 (6 bases). CDR1 MNHEY and CDR2 SVGAGI come from the germline V gene. Trimming stripped 5 bases from V and 0 bases from J, with 8 bases between. There are 14 residues in the CDR3. The CDR3 DNA sequence: TGTGCCAGCAGTACAGGGAACTCTGGAAACACCATATATTTT. Its protein product is CASSTGNSGNTIYF.

The chain joins TRBV7-3 to TRBJ2-5, with D unclear. V lost 5 bases, J lost 4 bases, and 8 bases lay in between. The CDR3 totals 12 residues. From germline, CDR1 is SGHTA and CDR2 FQGTGA. The CDR3 nucleotides are TGTGCCAGCAGCCGCATGGGAGAGACCCAGTACTTC. This translates into CASSRMGETQYF.